One sample yielded the 15 T cell receptor beta chains listed below, sequenced in a study of blood T cell repertoires in COVID-19. The method was immunoSEQ multiplex PCR; TCRdb's version includes in-frame clones alone and lacks a portion of them. This table has about 150,000 clones, 80% appearing once. Sequenced sample: peripheral blood. These receptors all come from a woman in her 50s with acute or convalescent COVID-19.

This chain joins TRBV2 and TRBJ2-3; weak D call: TRBD2 (5 bases). The CDR3 has 12 amino acids. Trimming left V 7 bases short and J 5 bases short, with 10 bases between. Germline V gives CDR1 SNHLY, CDR2 FYNNEI. The CDR3 loop is CASTTRRDTQYF. The CDR3 nucleotides read TGTGCCAGCACAACTAGGAGAGATACGCAGTATTTT.

The chain uses TRBV7-2 and TRBJ2-1, with 12 bases aligning to TRBD1. This CDR3 has 13 residues. Germline loops: CDR1 SGHTA, CDR2 FQGNSA. V was pared by 4 bases and J by 9 bases, with 1 base of the junction left unmatched. The CDR3: CASSSGQGAEQFF. In DNA form, the CDR3 reads TGTGCCAGCAGCTCGGGACAGGGGGCTGAGCAGTTCTTC.

V usage is TRBV6-2 or TRBV6-3 and J usage is TRBJ2-5; no firm D call. The V end lost 2 bases, the J end lost 5 bases, and 3 bases lay between the germline ends. The CDR3 extends over 11 amino acids. Germline V lookup: CDR1 MNHEY, CDR2 SVGEGT. The CDR3 DNA reads as TGTGCCAGCAGTTACCCGGAGACCCAGTACTTC. Residues: CASSYPETQYF.

This clone was recorded a few times. This sequence joins TRBV12-3 or TRBV12-4 and TRBJ2-7, with D possibly matching TRBD2 (6 bases). The CDR3 has 13 residues. V was pared by 6 bases and J by 3 bases, with 12 bases between. CDR3 sequence reads: CASRGDGGYEQYF. The CDR3 DNA sequence: TGTGCCAGCAGGGGGGACGGGGGCTACGAGCAGTACTTC.

The gene calls are TRBV4-1 and TRBJ2-7, with D tentatively TRBD1 (6 bases). Trimming removed 1 base at V and 2 bases at J, with 18 bases between. Germline V gives CDR1 MGHRA, CDR2 YSYEKL. This CDR3 is built from 17 residues. CDR3 nucleotides: TGCGCCAGCAGCCAAGCGGACAGTAATAGGGGGACCTACGAGCAGTACTTC. It specifies CASSQADSNRGTYEQYF.

Here the CDR3 reads CASSVLGETYGYTF. The CDR3 region has the DNA TGTGCCAGCAGCGTCCTAGGGGAAACGTATGGCTACACCTTC. The gene calls are TRBV9 and TRBJ1-2; TRBD1 might be the D (5 bases). The germline gives CDR1 SGDLS, CDR2 YYNGEE. Trimming took 2 bases from V and 5 from J, leaving 13 bases between them. CDR3 length equals 14 residues.

The chain links TRBV5-1 to TRBJ1-5; 9 nucleotides line up with TRBD1. V shed 2 bases and J 2 bases; nucleotides not matched to a gene: 5. Germline lookup yields CDR1 SGHRS and CDR2 YFSETQ. The CDR3 covers 16 residues. CDR3: CASSFVDRGGNQPQHF. The CDR3 DNA reads TGCGCCAGCAGCTTTGTGGACAGGGGCGGCAATCAGCCCCAGCATTTT.

The chain employs TRBV5-1 and TRBJ2-3; TRBD1 aligns across 8 bases. Trimming removed 6 bases from V and 5 bases from J; junction bases left unmatched: 20. Germline-derived CDR1 and CDR2 are SGHRS and YFSETQ. The CDR3 has 18 residues. Here the CDR3 reads CASNEGARQGTFRDTQYF. Written as DNA, the CDR3 is TGCGCCAGCAATGAGGGGGCAAGACAGGGGACCTTTCGAGATACGCAGTATTTT.

This chain joins TRBV28 and TRBJ1-5; D is perhaps TRBD1 (6 bases). Germline CDR1 is MDHEN and CDR2 is SYDVKM. Trimming removed 11 bases from V and 5 bases from J, with 16 bases in between. The CDR3 extends over 13 amino acids. The CDR3 spells CAVRGWGHQPQHF. DNA of the CDR3: TGTGCCGTGAGGGGGTGGGGGCATCAGCCCCAGCATTTT.

J is TRBJ1-2 and V is TRBV7-2; TRBD1 agrees at 7 bases. CDR3 length equals 16 residues. Germline-derived CDR1 and CDR2 are SGHTA and FQGNSA. With 5 bases clipped from V and 2 bases from J, the junction kept 11 bases outside the gene matches. The CDR3 protein is CASSRAGGDRNYGYTF. DNA for the CDR3: TGTGCCAGCAGCCGCGCAGGGGGTGACAGAAACTATGGCTACACCTTC.

The chain carries TRBV19 and TRBJ1-2, with no clear D. This CDR3 is 11 amino acids long. V gave up 6 bases and J gave up 4 bases, with 6 bases separating them. Germline V gene data show CDR1 as LNHDA and CDR2 as SQIVND (reference sequence). The DNA of the CDR3 is TGTGCCAGTAGGAGCTTCTATGGCTACACCTTC. It encodes CASRSFYGYTF.

The gene calls are TRBV9 and TRBJ2-1; 8 bases are shared with TRBD1. The CDR3 is made up of 15 amino acids. With V trimmed by 1 base and J by 4 bases, 4 bases remained unmatched. From germline, CDR1 is SGDLS and CDR2 YYNGEE. The CDR3 nucleotides read TGTGCCAGCAGCGTACAGGGGGCGGGATACAATGAGCAGTTCTTC. Its translation: CASSVQGAGYNEQFF.

V usage is TRBV7-2 and J usage is TRBJ1-4, with 7 positions matching TRBD1. The germline V gene has CDR1 SGHTA and CDR2 FQGNSA. V was clipped by 0 bases and J by 8 bases; unmatched bases: 6. This CDR3 is built from 15 residues. CDR3 amino acids: CASSLARDSGEKLFF. DNA of the CDR3: TGTGCCAGCAGCTTAGCGAGGGACAGTGGCGAAAAACTGTTTTTT.

The V gene is TRBV6-5, the J gene TRBJ2-1; D not resolved. CDR1 and CDR2 from the germline V gene are MNHEY and SVGAGI. V was cut by 5 bases and J by 5 bases, with 7 bases left in between. CDR3 length: 12 residues. The CDR3 DNA reads as TGTGCCAGCAGTCTTTCCGACAATGAGCAGTTCTTC. Amino acids: CASSLSDNEQFF.

J is TRBJ1-5 and V is TRBV7-2; weak D call: TRBD1 (6 bases). The CDR3 loop spans 14 amino acids. Germline assignment: CDR1 SGHTA and CDR2 FQGNSA. The V and J ends lost 1 base and 7 bases respectively, with 11 bases between them. The CDR3 DNA is TGTGCCAGCAGCTTAGGGTCAGGGGACCAGCCCCAGCATTTT. As protein: CASSLGSGDQPQHF.